A selection of T cell receptor beta chains follows, all from one sample in a study of human T cells and chemical hapten exposure. TCRdb re-called the RACE reads with MiXCR, one entry per CDR3 protein. The sample yields some 90,000 distinct CDR3 sequences, about an eighth seen once. The sample was whole blood, taken in connection with sensitization to the hapten diphenylcyclopropenone (DPC). The receptors were sampled from a woman aged 40 to 50 with alopecia areata. Some clones in this sample may be carry-over from other donors' samples. Both conserved end residues are trimmed from each CDR3.

J	V	CDR3
TRBJ2-1	TRBV12-3/TRBV12-4	ASSLWGTYNEQF
TRBJ2-7	TRBV7-2	ASSFGTGVYEQY
TRBJ2-2	TRBV7-8	ASSLSSENTGELF
TRBJ1-1	TRBV9	ASSVGGRLNTEAF
TRBJ2-7	TRBV7-2	ASSLRTEYEQY
TRBJ1-4	TRBV4-2	ASSQDRQGDEKLF
TRBJ1-5	TRBV30	AWSRGDDQPQH
TRBJ2-2	TRBV28	ASSRESRPTTGELF
TRBJ1-6	TRBV7-3	ASSRTGWDSPLH
TRBJ2-1	TRBV5-6	ASSLRGLAGNEQF
TRBJ1-5	TRBV7-9	ASSFVDSNQPQH
TRBJ2-1	TRBV19	ASSPGLMLAGLPYNEQF
TRBJ2-2	TRBV5-4	AAKPGSSWGTGELF
TRBJ1-1	TRBV9	ASSATSGGTEAF
TRBJ2-1	TRBV27	ASSLSGEEGQF
TRBJ2-1	TRBV18	ASSPVLAASHNEQF
TRBJ2-7	TRBV20-1	SAPQTSGRNEQY
TRBJ2-5	TRBV7-2	ASSLVPTSGLQETQY
TRBJ1-4	TRBV28	ASSNPGGRGEKLF
TRBJ2-1	TRBV29-1	SVVPRGDYRNEQF
TRBJ2-3	TRBV6-5	ASSSGTSGRGDTQY
TRBJ1-6	TRBV27	ASSLRPGQSDSPLH
TRBJ1-3	TRBV7-2	ASSLVHGNTIY
TRBJ2-5	TRBV6-1	ASTLRGATEETQY
TRBJ2-4	TRBV7-2	ASSSPGFLVKNIQY
TRBJ2-7	TRBV25-1	ASGAGDYEQY
TRBJ1-6	TRBV3-1	ASSQGPSHNSPLH
TRBJ2-1	TRBV7-2	ASSLAYNEQF
TRBJ2-3	TRBV11-2	ASSPAGASDTQY
TRBJ2-1	TRBV24-1	ATSVAGEQF
TRBJ1-5	TRBV14	ASSLVSRGRCNQPQH
TRBJ2-7	TRBV2	ASSRDTSYEQY
TRBJ2-3	TRBV7-2	ASSLGTSTDTQY
TRBJ1-5	TRBV18	ASSRNRQGDQPQH
TRBJ2-7	TRBV7-3	ASSNGGTNEQY
TRBJ2-7	TRBV7-9	ASSRGSYEQY
TRBJ2-7	TRBV3-2	ASSEIRRGPYEQY
TRBJ2-1	TRBV7-2	ASSLEVIEQF
TRBJ1-1	TRBV2	ASTYRAANTEAF
TRBJ1-2	TRBV12-3/TRBV12-4	ASCPSERGYT
TRBJ1-4	TRBV4-3	ASSQDLIGTTNEKLF
TRBJ2-5	TRBV20-1	SARATSGSMETQY
TRBJ2-2	TRBV24-1	ATSVGNGELF
TRBJ2-7	TRBV20-1	SAISGTNSYEQY